This T cell receptor (beta chain) derives from a study of siplizumab effects on memory and regulatory T cells. Overall study findings and caveats: Of the alloreactive clones, only a minor fraction mapped to unstimulated subsets. Memory cells seemed less diverse than naive T cells, which seemed major alloresponse contributors.

For this clone: What it binds is unknown.

Repertoires were generated with immunoSEQ multiplex PCR, while TCRdb's copy carries only in-frame clones and drops some. The repertoire includes more than 60,000 clones, around 93% of them detected once, and about 5% sits in the top ten. V shed 3 bases, J shed 2 bases, and the junction held 4 bases outside the gene matches. The CDR3 spans 15 residues. The germline V gene encodes CDR1 LNHDA and CDR2 SQIVND (reference sequence). The sequence derives from a human donor in good health. The V call is TRBV19, the J call TRBJ2-7, with 10 bases matching TRBD1. Sequenced sample: CD8+ T cells sorted from blood. CDR3 coding DNA: TGTGCCAGTAGTATTGGACAGGGGGTTGCCTACGAGCAGTACTTC. Protein sequence: CASSIGQGVAYEQYF.